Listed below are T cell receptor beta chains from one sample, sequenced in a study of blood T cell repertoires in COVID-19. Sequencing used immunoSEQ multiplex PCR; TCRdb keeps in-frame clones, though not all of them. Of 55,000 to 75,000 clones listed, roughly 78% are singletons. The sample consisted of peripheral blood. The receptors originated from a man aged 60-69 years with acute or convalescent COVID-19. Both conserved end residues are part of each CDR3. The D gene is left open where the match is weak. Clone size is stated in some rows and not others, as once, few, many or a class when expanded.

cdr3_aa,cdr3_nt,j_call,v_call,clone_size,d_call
CSVAGGWGQGAIGYTF,TGCAGCGTTGCCGGTGGTTGGGGGCAGGGTGCTATAGGCTACACCTTC,TRBJ1-2,TRBV29-1,few,NA
CASTQRTGPEQYF,TGTGCCAGCACCCAAAGGACTGGGCCCGAGCAGTACTTC,TRBJ2-7,TRBV7-9,few,NA
CASSLAGRTSYEQYF,TGTGCCAGCAGCTTAGCGGGGCGGACCTCCTACGAGCAGTACTTC,TRBJ2-7,TRBV7-6,NA,NA
CASSSGQVNEQYF,TGTGCCAGCTCATCCGGACAGGTCAACGAGCAGTACTTC,TRBJ2-7,TRBV18,NA,TRBD1
CASSLRIPGAQHF,TGTGCCAGCAGTTTAAGAATCCCGGGGGCCCAGCATTTT,TRBJ1-5,TRBV12-3/TRBV12-4,NA,NA
CATSDRGLAGVNEQFF,TGTGCCACCAGTGACCGTGGACTAGCGGGAGTCAATGAGCAGTTCTTC,TRBJ2-1,TRBV24-1,NA,TRBD2
CASSLGGQTWNQRQHF,TGTGCCAGCAGCTTAGGGGGACAGACCTGGAATCAGCGCCAGCATTTT,TRBJ1-5,TRBV7-2,NA,TRBD1
CSASKERGNTIYF,TGCAGTGCTAGTAAGGAGCGAGGAAACACCATATATTTT,TRBJ1-3,TRBV20-1,few,NA
CAWRPGGAKNIQYF,TGTGCCTGGAGACCAGGGGGTGCCAAAAACATTCAGTACTTC,TRBJ2-4,TRBV30,NA,TRBD1
CASSVGASGNEQYF,TGTGCCAGCAGCGTAGGGGCCTCGGGAAACGAGCAGTACTTC,TRBJ2-7,TRBV9,NA,NA
CASSPGQLVNSPLHF,TGTGCCAGCTCACCGGGACAGCTTGTTAATTCACCCCTCCACTTT,TRBJ1-6,TRBV18,NA,TRBD1
CASLTRTSGHEQYF,TGTGCCAGCTTGACACGGACTAGCGGGCACGAGCAGTACTTC,TRBJ2-7,TRBV6-5,NA,TRBD2
CASRTQGGDYEKLFF,TGTGCCAGCAGGACACAGGGGGGGGATTATGAAAAACTGTTTTTT,TRBJ1-4,TRBV2,NA,TRBD1
CSVAGTGVNTEAFF,TGCAGCGTTGCCGGGACAGGGGTGAACACTGAAGCTTTCTTT,TRBJ1-1,TRBV29-1,once,TRBD1